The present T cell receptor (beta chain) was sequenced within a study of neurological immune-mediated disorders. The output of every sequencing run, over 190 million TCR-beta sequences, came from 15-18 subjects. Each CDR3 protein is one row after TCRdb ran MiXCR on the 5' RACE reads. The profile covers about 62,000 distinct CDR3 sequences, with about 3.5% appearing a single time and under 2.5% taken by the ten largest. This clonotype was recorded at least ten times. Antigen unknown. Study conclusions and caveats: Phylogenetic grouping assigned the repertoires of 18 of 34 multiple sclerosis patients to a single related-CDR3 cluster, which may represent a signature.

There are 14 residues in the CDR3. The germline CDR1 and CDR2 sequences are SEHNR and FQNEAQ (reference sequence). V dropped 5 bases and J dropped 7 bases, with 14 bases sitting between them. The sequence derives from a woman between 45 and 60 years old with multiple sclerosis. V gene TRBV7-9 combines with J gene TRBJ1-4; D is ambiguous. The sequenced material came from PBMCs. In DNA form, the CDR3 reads TGTGCCAGCAGCAACCCGGAGACGGGTGAAAAACTGTTTTTT. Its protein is CASSNPETGEKLFF.